Shown below are 23 T cell receptor beta chains from a single sample sequenced in a study of T cells expressing NK-cell markers. From the 5' RACE reads, TCRdb lists one entry per CDR3 protein and no DNA. This listing includes around 550,000 distinct CDR3 sequences. The specimen was blood T cells: a sorted CD56 or NKG2C T cell subset, CD4+ or CD8+ T cells, or bulk PBMC T cells (not recorded which). The receptor source for this set is a man aged 18 to 30 in good health.

The chain is built from TRBV20-1 and TRBJ1-2; the TCRdb call, TRBD1, lacks DNA for checking. Germline loops: CDR1 DFQATT, CDR2 SNEGSKA (reference sequence). The CDR3 covers 13 residues. This CDR3 reads CSTKGDKDYGYTF.

The chain carries TRBV12-3 or TRBV12-4 and TRBJ2-1; checking the TCRdb D call of TRBD2 is not possible without DNA. The CDR3 runs 15 residues. The CDR3 sequence: CASSGTSGSFDEQFF.

This chain uses TRBV20-1 with TRBJ2-1; TCRdb designates TRBD1, a call that cannot be tested without DNA. CDR1 is DFQATT, CDR2 SNEGSKA, per germline (reference sequence). The CDR3 sequence is 15 residues long. CDR3 sequence reads: CSARDLRGTYNEQFF.

V is TRBV12-3 or TRBV12-4 and J is TRBJ2-1; TCRdb's assignment of TRBD2 cannot be checked, as there is no DNA. CDR3 length: 17 amino acids. The CDR3 sequence is CASSLRVLAGSYNEQFF.

The chain combines TRBV20-1 with TRBJ2-4; checking the TCRdb D call of TRBD2 is not possible without DNA. The CDR3 has 17 amino acids. CDR1 is DFQATT, CDR2 SNEGSKA, per germline (reference sequence). Here the CDR3 reads CSASSRPANWAKNIQYF.

The chain links TRBV28 to TRBJ1-5; TCRdb returns TRBD1, unconfirmable since there is no DNA. Germline CDR1 and CDR2: MDHEN and SYDVKM. This CDR3 has 12 amino acids. The CDR3 here is CASTRGFQPQHF.

The V and J genes are TRBV10-3 and TRBJ1-6; with no DNA, the TCRdb D assignment of TRBD1 cannot be verified. In germline, CDR1 is ENHRY, CDR2 SYGVKD. The CDR3 contains 13 residues. This CDR3 reads CAISAGQGEPLHF.

The rearrangement uses TRBV3-1 and TRBJ2-6. There are 17 residues in the CDR3. CDR1 LGHDT and CDR2 YNNKEL come from the germline V gene (reference sequence). The CDR3 spells CASSQDNVISGANVLTF. The variable domain in full, with the rest retrieved from reference TRBV3-1 and TRBJ2-6, is DTAVSQTPKYLVTQMGNDKSIKCEQNLGHDTMYWYKQDSKKFLKIMFSYNNKELIINETVPNRFSPKSPDKAHLNLHINSLELGDSAVYFCASSQDNVISGANVLTFGAGSRLTVL.

This rearrangement joins TRBV6-2 or TRBV6-3 to TRBJ2-5; the TRBD2 assignment by TCRdb is unverifiable without DNA. The CDR3 loop spans 18 amino acids. CDR1 and CDR2 from the germline V gene are MNHEY and SVGEGT. CDR3 sequence: CASSYPLGTSGRIKTQYF.

CDR3 residues: CASSFSGGTTEAFF. The chain carries TRBV7-9 and TRBJ1-1; lacking DNA, the TRBD1 call made by TCRdb goes unchecked. Germline CDR1 SEHNR, CDR2 FQNEAQ (reference sequence). The CDR3 spans 14 residues.

The chain recombines TRBV2 with TRBJ2-4; the TRBD1 assignment by TCRdb is unverifiable without DNA. Per germline, CDR1 SNHLY and CDR2 FYNNEI. This CDR3 region has 16 residues. The CDR3 region is CASSEPRLGVGDIQYF.

The gene calls are TRBV18 and TRBJ2-7; there is no DNA to check the TCRdb D call of TRBD2. The germline V gene encodes CDR1 KGHSH and CDR2 LQKENI. The CDR3 covers 15 residues. The CDR3 here is CASSPSDTNYGEQYF.

V gene TRBV7-2 combines with J gene TRBJ2-4; no DNA is available, so the TRBD2 call from TCRdb remains unchecked. CDR1 is SGHTA and CDR2 is FQGNSA in the germline V gene. The CDR3 loop spans 14 amino acids. CDR3 sequence: CASSLERRPAIQYF.

The chain recombines TRBV6-2 or TRBV6-3 with TRBJ1-4. In germline, CDR1 is MNHEY, CDR2 SVGEGT. The CDR3 spans 17 residues. CDR3 in amino acids: CASSYLTRDGQNEKLFF.

The chain combines TRBV7-2 with TRBJ1-1. The CDR3 runs 14 residues. Per germline, CDR1 SGHTA and CDR2 FQGNSA. CDR3 region: CASSTDRLNTEAFF. Together with reference TRBV7-2 and TRBJ1-1, the CDR3 gives the full variable domain: GAGVSQSPSNKVTEKGKDVELRCDPISGHTALYWYRQSLGQGLEFLIYFQGNSAPDKSGLPSDRFSAERTGGSVSTLTIQRTQQEDSAVYLCASSTDRLNTEAFFGQGTRLTVV.

The chain employs TRBV5-5 and TRBJ2-5. The CDR3 has 14 residues. Looked up from germline, CDR1 is SGHKS and CDR2 is YYEKEE (reference sequence). The CDR3 protein is CASSLAATQETQYF.

This chain uses TRBV27 with TRBJ1-2; TCRdb gives TRBD1 as the D gene, but with no DNA this cannot be confirmed. Germline V gene sequence: CDR1 MNHEY, CDR2 SMNVEV (reference sequence). This CDR3 is 15 amino acids long. CDR3 residues: CASSPNPTGPRGYTF.

The chain couples TRBV4-2 to TRBJ1-5; TCRdb reports TRBD1, a call that lacks DNA to check it against. The germline V gene encodes CDR1 LGHNA and CDR2 YNFKEQ. CDR3 length: 16 residues. This chain's CDR3 is CASSHRTGLSNQPQHF.

V and J are TRBV7-8 and TRBJ2-3; TCRdb lists TRBD1, though no DNA is available to test this call. Per the germline V gene, CDR1 is SGHVS and CDR2 is FQNEAQ. CDR3 size: 16 residues. The CDR3 is CASSLDVAGRADTQYF. Full variable domain (missing parts from reference TRBV7-8 and TRBJ2-3): GAGVSQSPRYKVAKRGQDVALRCDPISGHVSLFWYQQALGQGPEFLTYFQNEAQLDKSGLPSDRFFAERPEGSVSTLKIQRTQQEDSAVYLCASSLDVAGRADTQYFGPGTRLTVL.

The chain combines TRBV18 with TRBJ2-1. The germline V gene has CDR1 KGHSH and CDR2 LQKENI. CDR3 length: 17 amino acids. Here the CDR3 reads CASSPRVGGVNYNEQFF.

V gene TRBV3-1 combines with J gene TRBJ2-7; absent DNA, TCRdb's TRBD1 call cannot be checked. Germline lookup yields CDR1 LGHDT and CDR2 YNNKEL (reference sequence). The CDR3 runs 16 residues. The CDR3 reads CASSLNSGTGGHEQYF.

The chain carries TRBV7-9 and TRBJ2-3; TCRdb outputs TRBD2, but without DNA this stays unchecked. CDR3 length: 17 amino acids. Per the germline V gene, CDR1 is SEHNR and CDR2 is FQNEAQ (reference sequence). This CDR3 reads CASTFRTGLAAGDTQYF.

This sequence joins TRBV20-1 and TRBJ2-4; TCRdb returns TRBD1, unconfirmable since there is no DNA. Per germline, CDR1 DFQATT and CDR2 SNEGSKA (reference sequence). CDR3 length equals 13 residues. CDR3 sequence reads: CSASQVSKNIQYF.